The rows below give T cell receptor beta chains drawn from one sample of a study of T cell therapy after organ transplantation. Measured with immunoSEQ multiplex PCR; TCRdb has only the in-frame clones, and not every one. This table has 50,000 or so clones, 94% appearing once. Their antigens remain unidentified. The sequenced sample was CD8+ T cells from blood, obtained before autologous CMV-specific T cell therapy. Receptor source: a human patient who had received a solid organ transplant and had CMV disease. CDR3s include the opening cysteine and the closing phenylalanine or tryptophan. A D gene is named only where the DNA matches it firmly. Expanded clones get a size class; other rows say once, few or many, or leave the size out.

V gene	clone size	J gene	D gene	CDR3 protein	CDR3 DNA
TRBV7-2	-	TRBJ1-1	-	CASSLLSGTNTEAFF	TGTGCCAGCAGCTTACTATCCGGAACTAACACTGAAGCTTTCTTT
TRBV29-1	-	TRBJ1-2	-	CSVEINYGYTF	TGCAGCGTTGAGATTAACTATGGCTACACCTTC
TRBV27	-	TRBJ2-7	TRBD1	CASSVGQGFHEQYF	TGTGCCAGCAGTGTTGGACAGGGTTTCCACGAGCAGTACTTC
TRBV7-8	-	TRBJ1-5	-	CASSLGTGGGNQPQHF	TGTGCCAGCAGCTTAGGGACGGGGGGCGGCAATCAGCCCCAGCATTTT
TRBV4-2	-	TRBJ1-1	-	CASSLQINTEAFF	TGTGCCAGCAGCCTACAGATAAACACTGAAGCTTTCTTT
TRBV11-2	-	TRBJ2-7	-	CASSSRQWPYEQYF	TGTGCCAGCAGCTCCCGACAGTGGCCCTACGAGCAGTACTTC
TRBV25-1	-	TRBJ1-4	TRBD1	CASSEEGQGWEKLFF	TGTGCCAGCAGTGAGGAAGGACAGGGGTGGGAAAAACTGTTTTTT
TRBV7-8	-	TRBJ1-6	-	CASSLGEGSVSPLHF	TGTGCCAGCAGCTTAGGGGAGGGTTCGGTCTCACCCCTCCACTTT
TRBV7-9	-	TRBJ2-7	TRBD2	CASSLGFGGGVIPEQYF	TGTGCCAGCAGCTTAGGGTTCGGGGGGGGCGTTATCCCCGAGCAGTACTTC
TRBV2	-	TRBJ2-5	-	CASRVGGSPYF	TGTGCCAGCAGAGTCGGGGGATCGCCGTACTTC
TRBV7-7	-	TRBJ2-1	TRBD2	CASSLDTMTGTSSYNEQFF	TGTGCCAGCAGCTTAGACACCATGACGGGGACTAGCTCCTACAATGAGCAGTTCTTC
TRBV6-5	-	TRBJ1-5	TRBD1	CASSYGTGDQPQHF	TGTGCCAGCAGTTACGGGACAGGGGATCAGCCCCAGCATTTT
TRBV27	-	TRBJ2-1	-	CASSLSVESEQFF	TGTGCCAGCAGTTTATCAGTGGAATCTGAGCAGTTCTTC
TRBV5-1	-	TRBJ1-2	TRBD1	CASSLTQTGLGYGYTF	TGCGCCAGCAGCTTAACGCAGACAGGGCTAGGGTATGGCTACACCTTC
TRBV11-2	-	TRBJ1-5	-	CASSLDSTDNQPQHF	TGTGCCAGCAGCTTAGATTCGACAGACAATCAGCCCCAGCATTTT
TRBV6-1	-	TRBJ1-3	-	CASSAGPGNTIYF	TGTGCCAGCAGCGCGGGGCCCGGAAACACCATATATTTT
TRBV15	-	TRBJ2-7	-	CATSREPGESYEQYF	TGTGCCACCAGCAGAGAGCCAGGGGAATCCTACGAGCAGTACTTC
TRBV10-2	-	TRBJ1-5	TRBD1	CASGTVNQPQHF	TGCGCCAGCGGGACAGTAAATCAGCCCCAGCATTTT
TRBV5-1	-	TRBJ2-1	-	CASSLGAYPYNEQFF	TGCGCCAGCAGCTTGGGGGCATACCCCTACAATGAGCAGTTCTTC
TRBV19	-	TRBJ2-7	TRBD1	CASSPRDRETYEQYF	TGTGCCAGTAGTCCCCGGGACAGGGAAACCTACGAGCAGTACTTC
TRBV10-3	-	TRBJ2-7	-	CAISQNYEQYF	TGTGCCATCAGTCAAAACTACGAGCAGTACTTC
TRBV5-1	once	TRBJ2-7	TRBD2	CASSNYLAGGYEQYF	TGCGCCAGCAGCAATTATCTAGCGGGCGGTTACGAGCAGTACTTC
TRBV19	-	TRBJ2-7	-	CASSRGQSSYEQYF	TGTGCCAGTAGCCGGGGGCAGAGCTCCTACGAGCAGTACTTC
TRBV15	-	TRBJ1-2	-	CATSRAPGRLRDGYTF	TGTGCCACCAGCAGAGCTCCCGGTCGACTACGGGATGGCTACACCTTC
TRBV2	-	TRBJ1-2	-	CASSETSPGNYGYTF	TGTGCCAGCAGTGAAACCTCCCCAGGGAACTATGGCTACACCTTC